This TCR beta chain was captured by sequencing in a study of T cell responses to AZD1222 COVID-19 vaccine. TCRdb keeps only in-frame clones here, not all; method: immunoSEQ multiplex PCR. The sample has 150,000 or so clones; 91% are singletons. Study conclusions and caveats: Regions 160-218 and 743-854 held dominance among vaccine-associated CD4 TCRs, which spanned spike. Seropositive at baseline were only a handful of AZD1222 recipients. Repertoires were collected only later (after the peak T cell response had occurred). Close to half of spike-specific TCRs reportedly recognize unmutated variant regions.

A remark on this clone: Its cognate antigen is unknown.

The germline gives CDR1 ENHRY, CDR2 SYGVKD. V lost 2 bases and J lost 2, with 8 bases in between. The CDR3 is 14 residues long. The rearrangement links TRBV10-3 to TRBJ2-3; D is undetermined. The sequences come from peripheral blood, collected on day 0 of AZD1222 vaccination. The receptor's source is an adult in good health. CDR3 sequence reads: CAISEGQDTDTQYF. The DNA of the CDR3 is TGTGCCATCAGTGAGGGGCAGGACACAGATACGCAGTATTTT.